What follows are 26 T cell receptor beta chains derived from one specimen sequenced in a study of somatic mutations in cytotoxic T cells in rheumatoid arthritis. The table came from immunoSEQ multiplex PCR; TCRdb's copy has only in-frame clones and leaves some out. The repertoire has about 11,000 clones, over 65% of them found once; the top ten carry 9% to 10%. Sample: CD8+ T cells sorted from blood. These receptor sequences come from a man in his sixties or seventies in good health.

CDR3 residues: CAWSVFSYNEQFF. The CDR3 bases are TGTGCCTGGAGTGTGTTCTCATACAATGAGCAGTTCTTC. This rearrangement joins TRBV30 to TRBJ2-1; D not resolved. This CDR3 contains 13 residues. Germline CDR1 GTSNPN, CDR2 SVGIG (reference sequence). V lost 0 bases to trimming and J lost 4 bases, with 7 bases between them.

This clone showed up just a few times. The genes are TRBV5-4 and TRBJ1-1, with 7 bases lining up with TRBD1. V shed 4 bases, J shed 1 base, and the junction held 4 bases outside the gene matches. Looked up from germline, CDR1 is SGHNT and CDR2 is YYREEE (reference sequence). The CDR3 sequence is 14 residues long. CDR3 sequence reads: CASSEGTENTEAFF. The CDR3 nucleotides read TGTGCCAGCAGCGAGGGGACAGAGAACACTGAAGCTTTCTTT.

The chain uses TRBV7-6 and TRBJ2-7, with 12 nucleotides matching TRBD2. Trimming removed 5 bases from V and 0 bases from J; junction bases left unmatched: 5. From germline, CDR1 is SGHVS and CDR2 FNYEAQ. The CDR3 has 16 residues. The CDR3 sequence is CASSRGLAGTSYEQYF. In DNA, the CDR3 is TGTGCCAGCAGCCGAGGACTAGCGGGAACCTCCTACGAGCAGTACTTC.

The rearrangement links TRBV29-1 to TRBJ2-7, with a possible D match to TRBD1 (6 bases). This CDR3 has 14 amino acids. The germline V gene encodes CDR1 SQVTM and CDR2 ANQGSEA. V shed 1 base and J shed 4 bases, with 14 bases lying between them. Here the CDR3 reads CSVEVEQGPYEQYF. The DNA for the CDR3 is TGCAGCGTTGAAGTGGAACAGGGACCTTACGAGCAGTACTTC.

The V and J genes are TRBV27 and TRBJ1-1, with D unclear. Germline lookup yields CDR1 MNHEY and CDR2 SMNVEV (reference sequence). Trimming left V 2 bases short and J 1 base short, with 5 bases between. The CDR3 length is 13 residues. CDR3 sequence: CASSLVRNTEAFF. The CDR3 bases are TGTGCCAGCAGTTTAGTGAGGAACACTGAAGCTTTCTTT.

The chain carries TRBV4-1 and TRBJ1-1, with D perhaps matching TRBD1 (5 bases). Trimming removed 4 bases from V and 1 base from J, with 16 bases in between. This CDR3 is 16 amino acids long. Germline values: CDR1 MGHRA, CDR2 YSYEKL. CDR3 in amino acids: CASSPRGNRGNTEAFF. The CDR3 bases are TGCGCCAGCAGCCCCCGGGGGAACAGAGGGAACACTGAAGCTTTCTTT.

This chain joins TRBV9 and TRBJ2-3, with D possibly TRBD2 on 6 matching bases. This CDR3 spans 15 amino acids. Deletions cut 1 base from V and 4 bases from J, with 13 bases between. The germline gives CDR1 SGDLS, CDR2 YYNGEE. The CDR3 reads CASSVTGGTSDTQYF. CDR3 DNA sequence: TGTGCCAGCAGCGTAACGGGTGGGACTTCAGATACGCAGTATTTT.

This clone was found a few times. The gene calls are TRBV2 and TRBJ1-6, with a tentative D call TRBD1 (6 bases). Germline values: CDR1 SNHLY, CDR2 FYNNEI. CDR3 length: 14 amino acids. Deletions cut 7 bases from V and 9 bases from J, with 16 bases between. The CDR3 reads CASTGVGGSSPLHF. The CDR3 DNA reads TGTGCCAGCACTGGGGTGGGGGGCTCTTCACCCCTCCACTTT.

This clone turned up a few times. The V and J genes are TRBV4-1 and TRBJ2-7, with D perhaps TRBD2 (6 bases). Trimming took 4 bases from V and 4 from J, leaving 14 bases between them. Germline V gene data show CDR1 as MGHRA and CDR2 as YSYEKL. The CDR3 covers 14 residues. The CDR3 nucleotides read TGCGCCAGCAGCCTCCTTGAGGCGGGGTACGAGCAGTACTTC. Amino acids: CASSLLEAGYEQYF.

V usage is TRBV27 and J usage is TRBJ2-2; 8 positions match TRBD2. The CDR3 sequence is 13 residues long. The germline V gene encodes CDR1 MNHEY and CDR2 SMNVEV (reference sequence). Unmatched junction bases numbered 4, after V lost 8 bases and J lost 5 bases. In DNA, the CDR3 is TGTGCCAGCGGGGTAGCGGGAACCGGGGAGCTGTTTTTT. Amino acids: CASGVAGTGELFF.

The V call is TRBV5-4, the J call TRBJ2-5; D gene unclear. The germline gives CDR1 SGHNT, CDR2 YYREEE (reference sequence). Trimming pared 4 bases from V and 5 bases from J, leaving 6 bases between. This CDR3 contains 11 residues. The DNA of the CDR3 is TGTGCCAGCAGCAATCGGGAGACCCAGTACTTC. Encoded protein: CASSNRETQYF.

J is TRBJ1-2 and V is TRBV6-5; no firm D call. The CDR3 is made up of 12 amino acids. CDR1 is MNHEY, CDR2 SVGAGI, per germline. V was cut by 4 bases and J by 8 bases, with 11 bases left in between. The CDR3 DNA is TGTGCCAGCAGTTCCCTCCCGCCCGGCTACACCTTC. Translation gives CASSSLPPGYTF.

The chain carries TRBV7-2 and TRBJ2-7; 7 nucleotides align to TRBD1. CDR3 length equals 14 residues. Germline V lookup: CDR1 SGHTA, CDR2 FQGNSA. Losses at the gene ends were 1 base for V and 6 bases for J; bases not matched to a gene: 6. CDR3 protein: CASSLGQGSGEQYF. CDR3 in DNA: TGTGCCAGCAGCTTAGGACAGGGATCAGGCGAGCAGTACTTC.

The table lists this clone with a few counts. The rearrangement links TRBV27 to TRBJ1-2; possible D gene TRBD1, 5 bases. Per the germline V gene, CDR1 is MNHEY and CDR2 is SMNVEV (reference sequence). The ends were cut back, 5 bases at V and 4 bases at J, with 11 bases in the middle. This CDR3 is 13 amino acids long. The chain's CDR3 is CASSPGLTYGYTF. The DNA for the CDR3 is TGTGCCAGCAGTCCAGGGTTGACCTATGGCTACACCTTC.

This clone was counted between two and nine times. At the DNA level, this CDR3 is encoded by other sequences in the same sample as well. The CDR3, as DNA: TGTGCCAGCAGCTTAAGGGTGGGACAGGGGCCCTTCGACTACGAGCAGTACTTC. Amino acid sequence: CASSLRVGQGPFDYEQYF. The chain employs TRBV7-9 and TRBJ2-7, with 10 bases aligning to TRBD1. CDR3 length: 18 amino acids. V lost 2 bases to trimming and J lost 3 bases; unmatched junction nucleotides: 13. Germline CDR1 reads SEHNR; CDR2 reads FQNEAQ (reference sequence).

The CDR3: CASSFRGRGYTEAFF. CDR3 nucleotide sequence: TGTGCCAGCAGTTTCAGGGGCAGGGGTTACACTGAAGCTTTCTTT. The rearrangement links TRBV28 to TRBJ1-1, with a weak D call TRBD1 (6 bases). Looked up from germline, CDR1 is MDHEN and CDR2 is SYDVKM. V was trimmed by 3 bases and J by 3 bases, leaving 14 bases between them. The CDR3 is made up of 15 amino acids.

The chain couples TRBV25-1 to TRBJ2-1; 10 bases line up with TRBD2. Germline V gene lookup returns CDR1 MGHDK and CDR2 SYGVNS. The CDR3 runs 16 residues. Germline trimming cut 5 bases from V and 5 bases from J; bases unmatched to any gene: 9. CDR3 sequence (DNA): TGTGCCAGCAGTCCCTCGGGACTAGCGAAACACAATGAGCAGTTCTTC. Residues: CASSPSGLAKHNEQFF.

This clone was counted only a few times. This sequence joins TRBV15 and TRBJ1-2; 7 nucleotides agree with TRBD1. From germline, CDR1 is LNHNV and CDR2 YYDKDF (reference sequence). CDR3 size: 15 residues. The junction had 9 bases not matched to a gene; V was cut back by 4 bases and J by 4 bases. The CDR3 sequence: CATSTGRGLVYGYTF. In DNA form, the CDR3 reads TGTGCCACCAGCACGGGGAGGGGGCTCGTCTATGGCTACACCTTC. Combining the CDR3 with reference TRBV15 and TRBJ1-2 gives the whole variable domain DAMVIQNPRYQVTQFGKPVTLSCSQTLNHNVMYWYQQKSSQAPKLLFHYYDKDFNNEADTPDNFQSRRPNTSFCFLDIRSPGLGDTAMYLCATSTGRGLVYGYTFGSGTRLTVV.

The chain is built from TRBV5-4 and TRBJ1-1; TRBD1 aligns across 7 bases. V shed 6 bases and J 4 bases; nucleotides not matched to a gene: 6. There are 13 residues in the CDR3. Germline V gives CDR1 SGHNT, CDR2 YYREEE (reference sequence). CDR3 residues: CASILQGGTEAFF. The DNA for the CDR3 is TGTGCCAGCATCCTGCAGGGGGGCACTGAAGCTTTCTTT.

The CDR3 is CASSMWGPGNTIYF. The CDR3 region has the DNA TGTGCCAGTAGTATGTGGGGTCCCGGAAACACCATATATTTT. This chain connects TRBV19 to TRBJ1-3; D unclear. Trimming removed 3 bases at V and 4 bases at J, with 10 bases between. The CDR3 spans 14 residues. CDR1 is LNHDA, CDR2 SQIVND, per germline (reference sequence).

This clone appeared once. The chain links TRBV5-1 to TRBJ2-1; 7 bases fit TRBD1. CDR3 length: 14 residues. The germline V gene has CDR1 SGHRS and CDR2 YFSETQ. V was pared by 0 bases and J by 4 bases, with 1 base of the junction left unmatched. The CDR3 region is CASSLGDSYNEQFF. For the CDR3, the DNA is TGCGCCAGCAGCTTGGGGGACAGTTACAATGAGCAGTTCTTC. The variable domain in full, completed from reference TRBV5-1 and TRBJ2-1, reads KAGVTQTPRYLIKTRGQQVTLSCSPISGHRSVSWYQQTPGQGLQFLFEYFSETQRNKGNFPGRFSGRQFSNSRSEMNVSTLELGDSALYLCASSLGDSYNEQFFGPGTRLTVL.

The CDR3 protein is CASSLEPGGGYTDTQYF. The DNA of the CDR3 is TGCGCCAGCAGCTTGGAGCCCGGGGGGGGATACACAGATACGCAGTATTTT. The rearrangement links TRBV5-1 to TRBJ2-3; 8 bases are shared with TRBD2. Losses at the gene ends were 0 bases for V and 2 bases for J; bases not matched to a gene: 8. CDR1 is SGHRS, CDR2 YFSETQ, per germline. CDR3 length equals 17 residues.

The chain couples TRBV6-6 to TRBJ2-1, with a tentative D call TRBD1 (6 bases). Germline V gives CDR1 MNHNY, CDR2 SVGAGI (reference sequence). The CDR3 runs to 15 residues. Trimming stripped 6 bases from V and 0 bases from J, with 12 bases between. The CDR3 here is CASSGEDSSYNEQFF. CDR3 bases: TGTGCCAGCAGCGGCGAGGACAGCTCCTACAATGAGCAGTTCTTC.

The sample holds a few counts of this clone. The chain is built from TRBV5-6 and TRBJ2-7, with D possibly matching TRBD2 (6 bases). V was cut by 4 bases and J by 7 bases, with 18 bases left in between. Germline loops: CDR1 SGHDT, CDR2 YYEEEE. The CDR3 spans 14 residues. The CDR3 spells CASSPSFDAGEQYF. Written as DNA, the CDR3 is TGTGCCAGCAGCCCTTCCTTTGACGCGGGAGAGCAGTACTTC.

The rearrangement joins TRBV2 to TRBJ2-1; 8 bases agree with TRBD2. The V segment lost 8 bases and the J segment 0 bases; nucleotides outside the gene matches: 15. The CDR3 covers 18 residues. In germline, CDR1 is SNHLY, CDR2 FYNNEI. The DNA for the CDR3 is TGTGCCAGCTTTGGGGAGAACGGGGGGGAAAGCTCCTACAATGAGCAGTTCTTC. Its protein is CASFGENGGESSYNEQFF. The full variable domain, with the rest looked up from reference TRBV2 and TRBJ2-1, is EPEVTQTPSHQVTQMGQEVILRCVPISNHLYFYWYRQILGQKVEFLVSFYNNEISEKSEIFDDQFSVERPDGSNFTLKIRSTKLEDSAMYFCASFGENGGESSYNEQFFGPGTRLTVL.

Here the CDR3 reads CAWQEGPYSNQPQHF. As DNA, the CDR3 is TGTGCCTGGCAAGAGGGCCCCTATAGCAATCAGCCCCAGCATTTT. The V call is TRBV30, the J call TRBJ1-5, with D unresolved. CDR1 and CDR2 from the germline V gene are GTSNPN and SVGIG (reference sequence). The CDR3 length is 15 residues. With 5 bases removed from V and 0 bases from J, the gap between germline ends came to 14 bases.